The present entry profiles one TCR beta chain with its context. At one boundary the junction diverges from the germline segment, which might be a read error. This record comes from a study of control samples from healthy donors and cancer patients. Sequencing was performed with immunoSEQ multiplex PCR; in TCRdb, only in-frame clones are kept and a portion is missing. In the table there are around 100,000 clones, around 89% of which are singletons. The receptor comes from a man in his sixties with lung cancer. The sequenced sample consisted of PBMCs.

The CDR3 is CTSSSGTDIGAQYF. DNA for the CDR3: TGTACCAGTAGTTCCGGGACCGATATCGGGGCCCAGTACTTC. The chain joins TRBV19 to TRBJ2-5; the D gene could be TRBD1 or TRBD2 (5 bases each). Germline CDR1 and CDR2: LNHDA and SQIVND (reference sequence). The CDR3 contains 14 residues.